Listed here are 5 T cell receptor beta chains from one sample, sequenced in a study of T cells in Graves' hyperthyroidism and ophthalmopathy. RNA transcripts served as the template for amplifying TCR beta CDR3 regions. A set of HTBI primers served as the primers for a first-round RT-PCR of the TCR CDR3. TCRdb reprocessed the multiplex PCR reads via MiXCR and lists one record per CDR3 protein. The sample carries just under 750,000 distinct CDR3 sequences, around 40% recorded once. Material: blood. The source is a middle-aged woman with Graves' hyperthyroidism.

V usage is TRBV12-3 or TRBV12-4 and J usage is TRBJ2-3, with 9 bases aligning to TRBD2. Trimming cost V 6 bases and J 1 base; bases outside gene matches: 5. The CDR3 runs 15 residues. The CDR3 spells CASRSLAGRTDTQYF. CDR3 nucleotides: TGTGCCAGCAGGTCACTAGCGGGCCGCACAGATACGCAGTATTTT.

The chain's CDR3 is CASKNEETQYF. CDR3 nucleotides: TGCGCCAGCAAAAATGAGGAGACCCAGTACTTC. V is TRBV5-1 and J is TRBJ2-5, with unresolved D. Germline V gene sequence: CDR1 SGHRS, CDR2 YFSETQ. V was trimmed by 6 bases and J by 5 bases, leaving 8 bases between them. The length of the CDR3 is 11 residues. The complete variable domain, with remaining parts taken from reference TRBV5-1 and TRBJ2-5, reads KAGVTQTPRYLIKTRGQQVTLSCSPISGHRSVSWYQQTPGQGLQFLFEYFSETQRNKGNFPGRFSGRQFSNSRSEMNVSTLELGDSALYLCASKNEETQYFGPGTRLLVL.

This clonotype was recorded at least ten times. The chain links TRBV10-3 to TRBJ2-7; D perhaps matches TRBD2 (6 bases). The CDR3 contains 14 residues. V gave up 0 bases and J gave up 2 bases, with 8 bases separating them. The germline gives CDR1 ENHRY, CDR2 SYGVKD. The CDR3 sequence: CAISESAGTYEQYF. The CDR3 coding sequence is TGTGCCATCAGTGAGTCGGCGGGAACCTACGAGCAGTACTTC.

For this clonotype: A much larger clone sits a single nucleotide away, making a read error possible. The chain joins TRBV7-8 to TRBJ1-2; D is ambiguous. CDR1 is SGHVS, CDR2 FQNEAQ, per germline. The CDR3 has 14 residues. CDR3 sequence: CPSSSDPTNYGYTF. The CDR3 DNA is TGTCCCAGCAGCTCCGACCCGACTAACTATGGCTACACCTTC.

This clonotype came up many times. The V gene is TRBV7-2, the J gene TRBJ1-1, with D maybe TRBD1 (6 bases). With 5 bases removed from V and 6 bases from J, the gap between germline ends came to 19 bases. Looked up from germline, CDR1 is SGHTA and CDR2 is FQGNSA. The CDR3 covers 15 residues. CDR3 DNA sequence: TGTGCCAGCAGCCTGAGGTACAGGGTCGGCTCTGAAGCTTTCTTT. Its translation is CASSLRYRVGSEAFF.